Sequencing of this T cell receptor (beta chain) was carried out in a study of blood T cell repertoires in COVID-19. For the study at large: The analysed material was cDNA or gDNA that came from T cells, B-cell-depleted T cells, or PBMCs.

Trimming at V came to 7 bases and at J to 2 bases, leaving 10 bases not matched to a gene. Per germline, CDR1 KGHDR and CDR2 SFDVKD. This CDR3 region has 16 residues. Methods used by the authors: Reference gene primer amplification gave nucleated cell count estimates. Repertoires were generated with immunoSEQ multiplex PCR, while TCRdb's copy carries only in-frame clones and drops some. V and J calls and clone size follow that table, whereas D and trimming were derived from the DNA. The profile shows about 140,000 clones, approximately 89% of them singletons. The genes are TRBV24-1 and TRBJ2-4; 7 bases are shared with TRBD2. The sequence came from a man aged 60 to 69 with active or convalescent COVID-19. Material for sequencing was peripheral blood. The CDR3 here is CATSSSSGGTKNIQYF. The CDR3 DNA reads as TGTGCCACCAGCTCCTCCTCGGGGGGTACCAAAAACATTCAGTACTTC.